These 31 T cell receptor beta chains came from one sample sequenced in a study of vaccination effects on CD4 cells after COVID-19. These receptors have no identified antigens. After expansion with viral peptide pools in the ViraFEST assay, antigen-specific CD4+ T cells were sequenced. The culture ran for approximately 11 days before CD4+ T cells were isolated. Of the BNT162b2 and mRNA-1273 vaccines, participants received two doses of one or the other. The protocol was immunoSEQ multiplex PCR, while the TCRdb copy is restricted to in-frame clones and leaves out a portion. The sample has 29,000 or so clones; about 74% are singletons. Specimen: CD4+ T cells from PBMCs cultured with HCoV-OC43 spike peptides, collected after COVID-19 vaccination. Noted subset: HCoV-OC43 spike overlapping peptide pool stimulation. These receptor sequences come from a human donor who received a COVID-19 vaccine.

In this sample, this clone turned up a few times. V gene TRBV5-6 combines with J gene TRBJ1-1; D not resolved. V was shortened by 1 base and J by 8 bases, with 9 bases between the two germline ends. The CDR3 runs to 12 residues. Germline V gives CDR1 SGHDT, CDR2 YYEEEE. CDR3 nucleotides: TGTGCCAGCAGCTTGTGGCAGTACGAAGCTTTCTTT. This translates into CASSLWQYEAFF.

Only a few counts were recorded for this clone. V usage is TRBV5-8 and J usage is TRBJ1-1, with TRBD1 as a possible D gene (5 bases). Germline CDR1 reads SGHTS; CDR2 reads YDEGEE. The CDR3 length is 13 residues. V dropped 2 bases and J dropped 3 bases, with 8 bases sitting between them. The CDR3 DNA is TGTGCCAGCAGCTTCCAACAGGACACTGAAGCTTTCTTT. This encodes CASSFQQDTEAFF.

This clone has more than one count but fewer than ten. The CDR3 sequence is CASISAPTDYFYEQYF. For the CDR3, the DNA is TGTGCCAGCATTTCGGCTCCCACAGACTACTTCTACGAGCAGTACTTC. The V gene is TRBV7-9, the J gene TRBJ2-7, with a tentative D call TRBD2 (5 bases). Germline CDR1 is SEHNR and CDR2 is FQNEAQ (reference sequence). The V and J ends lost 7 bases and 3 bases respectively, with 22 bases between them. The CDR3 is 16 amino acids.

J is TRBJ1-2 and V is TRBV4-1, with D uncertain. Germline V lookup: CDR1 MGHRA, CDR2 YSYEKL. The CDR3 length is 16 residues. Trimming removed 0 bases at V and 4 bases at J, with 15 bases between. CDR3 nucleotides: TGCGCCAGCAGCCAAGATCCGGGTCCATCTTCCTATGGCTACACCTTC. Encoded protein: CASSQDPGPSSYGYTF.

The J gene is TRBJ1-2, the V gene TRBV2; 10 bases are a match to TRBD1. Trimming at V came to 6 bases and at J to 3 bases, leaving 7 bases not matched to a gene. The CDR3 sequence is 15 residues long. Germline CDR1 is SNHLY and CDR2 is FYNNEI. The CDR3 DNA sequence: TGTGCCAGCAGGACGGACAGGGGGTACGACTATGGCTACACCTTC. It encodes CASRTDRGYDYGYTF.

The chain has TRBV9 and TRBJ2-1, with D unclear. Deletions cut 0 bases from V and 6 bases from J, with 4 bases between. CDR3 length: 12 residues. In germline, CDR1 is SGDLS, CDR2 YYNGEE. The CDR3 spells CASSVAFNEQFF. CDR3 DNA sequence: TGTGCCAGCAGCGTAGCCTTCAATGAGCAGTTCTTC.

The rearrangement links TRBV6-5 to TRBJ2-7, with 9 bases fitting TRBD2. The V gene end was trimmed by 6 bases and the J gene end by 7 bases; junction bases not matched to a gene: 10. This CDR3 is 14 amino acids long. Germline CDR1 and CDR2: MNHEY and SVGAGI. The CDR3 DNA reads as TGTGCCAGCAGCCGACTAGCGGTACAGGGAGAGCAGTACTTC. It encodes CASSRLAVQGEQYF.

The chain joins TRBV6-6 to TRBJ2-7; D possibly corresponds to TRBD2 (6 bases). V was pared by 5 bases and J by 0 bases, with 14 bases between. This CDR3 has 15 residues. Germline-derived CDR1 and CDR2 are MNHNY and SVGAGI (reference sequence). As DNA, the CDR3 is TGTGCCAGCAGTCCGGGACTCACGGCCTCCTACGAGCAGTACTTC. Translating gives CASSPGLTASYEQYF.

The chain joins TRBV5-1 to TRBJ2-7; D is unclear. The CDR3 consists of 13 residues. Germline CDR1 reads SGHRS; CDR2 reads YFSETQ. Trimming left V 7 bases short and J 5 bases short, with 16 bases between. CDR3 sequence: CASHDGVGDEQYF. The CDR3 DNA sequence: TGCGCCAGCCATGACGGAGTTGGGGACGAGCAGTACTTC.

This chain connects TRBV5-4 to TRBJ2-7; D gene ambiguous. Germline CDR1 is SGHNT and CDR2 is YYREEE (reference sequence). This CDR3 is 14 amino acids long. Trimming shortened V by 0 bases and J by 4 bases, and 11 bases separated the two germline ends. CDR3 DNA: TGTGCCAGCAGCTTGGGGTCGGTGAATTACGAGCAGTACTTC. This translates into CASSLGSVNYEQYF.

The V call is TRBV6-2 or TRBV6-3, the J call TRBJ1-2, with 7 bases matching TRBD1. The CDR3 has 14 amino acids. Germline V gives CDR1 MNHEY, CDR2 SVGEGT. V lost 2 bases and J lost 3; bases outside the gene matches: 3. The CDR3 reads CASSYRGQDYGYTF. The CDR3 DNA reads TGTGCCAGCAGTTACCGTGGACAGGACTATGGCTACACCTTC.

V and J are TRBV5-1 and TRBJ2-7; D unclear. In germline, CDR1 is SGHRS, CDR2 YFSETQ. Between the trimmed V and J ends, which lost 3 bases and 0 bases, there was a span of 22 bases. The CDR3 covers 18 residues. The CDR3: CASSSPTGLGFSSYEQYF. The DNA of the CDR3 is TGCGCCAGCAGCTCGCCCACCGGTTTGGGGTTCAGCTCCTACGAGCAGTACTTC.

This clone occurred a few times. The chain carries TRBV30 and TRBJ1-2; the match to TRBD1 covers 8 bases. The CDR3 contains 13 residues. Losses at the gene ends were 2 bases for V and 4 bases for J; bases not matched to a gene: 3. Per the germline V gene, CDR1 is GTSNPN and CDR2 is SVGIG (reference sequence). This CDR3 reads CAWSPGQVYGYTF. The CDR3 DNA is TGTGCCTGGAGTCCGGGACAGGTCTATGGCTACACCTTC.

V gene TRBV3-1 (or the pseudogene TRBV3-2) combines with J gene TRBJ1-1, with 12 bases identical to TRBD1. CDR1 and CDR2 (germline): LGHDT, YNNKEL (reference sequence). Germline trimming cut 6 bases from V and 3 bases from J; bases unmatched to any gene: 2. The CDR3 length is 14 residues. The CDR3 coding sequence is TGTGCCAGCAGGGGGACAGGGGGCGACACTGAAGCTTTCTTT. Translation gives CASRGTGGDTEAFF.

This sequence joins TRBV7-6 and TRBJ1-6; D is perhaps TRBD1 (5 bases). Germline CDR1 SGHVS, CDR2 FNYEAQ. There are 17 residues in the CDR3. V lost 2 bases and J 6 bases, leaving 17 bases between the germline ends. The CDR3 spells CASSLTSGTATNSPLHF. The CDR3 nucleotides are TGTGCCAGCAGCTTAACGTCCGGGACCGCAACTAATTCACCCCTCCACTTT.

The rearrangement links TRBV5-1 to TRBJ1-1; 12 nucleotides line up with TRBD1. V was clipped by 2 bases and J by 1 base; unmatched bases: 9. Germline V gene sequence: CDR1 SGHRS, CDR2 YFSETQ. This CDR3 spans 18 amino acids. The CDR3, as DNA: TGCGCCAGCAGCTTACCGGGACAGGGGGCGTTTACGAACACTGAAGCTTTCTTT. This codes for CASSLPGQGAFTNTEAFF.

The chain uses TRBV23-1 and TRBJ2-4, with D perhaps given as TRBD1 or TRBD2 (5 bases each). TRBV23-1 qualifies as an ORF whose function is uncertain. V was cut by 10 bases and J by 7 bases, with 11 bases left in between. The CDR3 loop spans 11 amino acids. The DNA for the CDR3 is TGCGCCATCACCGGGACGAACATTCAGTACTTC. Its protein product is CAITGTNIQYF.

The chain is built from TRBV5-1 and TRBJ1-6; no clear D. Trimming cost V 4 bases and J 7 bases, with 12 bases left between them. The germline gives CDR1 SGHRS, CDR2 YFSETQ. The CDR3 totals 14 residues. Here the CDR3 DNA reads TGCGCCAGCAGCCTCACAGAGGTCAATTCACCCCTCCACTTT. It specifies CASSLTEVNSPLHF.

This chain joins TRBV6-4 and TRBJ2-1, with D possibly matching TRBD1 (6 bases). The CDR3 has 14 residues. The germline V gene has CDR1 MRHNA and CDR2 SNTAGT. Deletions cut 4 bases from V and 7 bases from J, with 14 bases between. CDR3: CASSAEMGANEQFF. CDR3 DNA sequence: TGTGCCAGCAGTGCAGAAATGGGGGCGAATGAGCAGTTCTTC.

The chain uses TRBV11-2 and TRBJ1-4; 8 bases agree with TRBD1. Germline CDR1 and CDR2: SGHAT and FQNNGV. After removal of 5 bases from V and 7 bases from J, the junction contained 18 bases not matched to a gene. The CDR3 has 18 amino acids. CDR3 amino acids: CASSRTRTGLGVGEKLFF. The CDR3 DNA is TGTGCCAGCAGCCGGACTCGGACAGGGCTGGGGGTTGGTGAAAAACTGTTTTTT. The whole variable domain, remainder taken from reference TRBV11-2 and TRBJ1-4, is EAGVAQSPRYKIIEKRQSVAFWCNPISGHATLYWYQQILGQGPKLLIQFQNNGVVDDSQLPKDRFSAERLKGVDSTLKIQPAKLEDSAVYLCASSRTRTGLGVGEKLFFGSGTQLSVL.

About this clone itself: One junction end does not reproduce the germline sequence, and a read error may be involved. The DNA of the CDR3 is TGTGCCAGCAGAGAATCCGGGACTAGCGGAAGGAATGAGCAGTTCTTC. Translating it yields CASRESGTSGRNEQFF. V gene TRBV25-1 combines with J gene TRBJ2-1; 11 positions agree with TRBD2. This CDR3 region has 16 residues. Germline V gene sequence: CDR1 MGHDK, CDR2 SYGVNS.

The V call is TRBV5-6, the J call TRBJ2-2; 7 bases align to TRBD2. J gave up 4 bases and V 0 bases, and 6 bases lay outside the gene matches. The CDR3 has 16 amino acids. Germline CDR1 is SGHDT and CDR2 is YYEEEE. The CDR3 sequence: CASSLGGGSGTGELFF. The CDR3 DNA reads TGTGCCAGCAGCTTGGGGGGCGGGAGCGGCACCGGGGAGCTGTTTTTT.

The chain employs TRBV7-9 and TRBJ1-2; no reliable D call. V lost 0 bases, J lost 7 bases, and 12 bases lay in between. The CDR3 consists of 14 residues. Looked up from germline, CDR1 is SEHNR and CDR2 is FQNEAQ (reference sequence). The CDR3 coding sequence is TGTGCCAGCAGCTTAGCGGGCAGCTATGGTGGCTACACCTTC. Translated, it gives CASSLAGSYGGYTF.

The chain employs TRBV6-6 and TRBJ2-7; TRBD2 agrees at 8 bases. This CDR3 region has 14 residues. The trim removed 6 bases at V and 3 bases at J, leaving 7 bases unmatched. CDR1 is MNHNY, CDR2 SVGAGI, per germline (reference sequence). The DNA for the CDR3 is TGTGCCAGCAGGGGAGCGGGGGTCTACTACGAGCAGTACTTC. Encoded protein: CASRGAGVYYEQYF.

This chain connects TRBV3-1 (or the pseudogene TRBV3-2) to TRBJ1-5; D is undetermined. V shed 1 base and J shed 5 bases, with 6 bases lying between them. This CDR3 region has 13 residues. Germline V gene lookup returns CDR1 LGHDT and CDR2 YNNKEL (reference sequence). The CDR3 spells CASSQGGYQPQHF. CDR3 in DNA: TGTGCCAGCAGCCAAGGGGGTTATCAGCCCCAGCATTTT.

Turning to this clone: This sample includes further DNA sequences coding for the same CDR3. The CDR3 DNA reads TGTGCCAGCAGCTTAGTAGTGACTGAAGCTTTCTTT. Residues: CASSLVVTEAFF. J is TRBJ1-1 and V is TRBV7-9; D is ambiguous. The CDR3 runs 12 residues. V was shortened by 1 base and J by 5 bases, with 5 bases between the two germline ends. CDR1 is SEHNR, CDR2 FQNEAQ, per germline (reference sequence).

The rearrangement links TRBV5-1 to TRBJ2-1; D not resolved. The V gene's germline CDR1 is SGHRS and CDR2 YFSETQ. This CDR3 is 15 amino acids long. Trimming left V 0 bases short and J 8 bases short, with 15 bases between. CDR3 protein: CASSLGSTRGHEQFF. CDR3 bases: TGCGCCAGCAGCTTGGGTTCGACACGAGGTCATGAGCAGTTCTTC. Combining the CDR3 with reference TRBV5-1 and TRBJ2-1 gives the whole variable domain KAGVTQTPRYLIKTRGQQVTLSCSPISGHRSVSWYQQTPGQGLQFLFEYFSETQRNKGNFPGRFSGRQFSNSRSEMNVSTLELGDSALYLCASSLGSTRGHEQFFGPGTRLTVL.

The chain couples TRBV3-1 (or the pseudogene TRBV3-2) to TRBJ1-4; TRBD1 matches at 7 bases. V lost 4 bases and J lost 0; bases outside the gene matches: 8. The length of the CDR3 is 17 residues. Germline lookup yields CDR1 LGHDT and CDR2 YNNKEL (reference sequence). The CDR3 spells CASSPPRQGSTNEKLFF. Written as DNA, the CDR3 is TGTGCCAGCAGCCCACCGCGACAGGGTTCAACTAATGAAAAACTGTTTTTT.

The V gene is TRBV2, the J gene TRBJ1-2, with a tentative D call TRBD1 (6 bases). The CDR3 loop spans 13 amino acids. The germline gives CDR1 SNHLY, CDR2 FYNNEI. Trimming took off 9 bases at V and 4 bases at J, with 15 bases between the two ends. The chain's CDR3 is CASRQVAGYGYTF. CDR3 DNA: TGTGCCAGTAGACAGGTAGCGGGCTATGGCTACACCTTC.

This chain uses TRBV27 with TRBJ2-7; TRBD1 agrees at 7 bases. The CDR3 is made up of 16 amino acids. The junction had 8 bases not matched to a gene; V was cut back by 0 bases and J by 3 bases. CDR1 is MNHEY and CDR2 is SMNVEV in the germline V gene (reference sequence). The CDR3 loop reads CASSLSGLPGGYEQYF. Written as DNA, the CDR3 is TGTGCCAGCAGTTTATCGGGTCTCCCAGGGGGCTACGAGCAGTACTTC.

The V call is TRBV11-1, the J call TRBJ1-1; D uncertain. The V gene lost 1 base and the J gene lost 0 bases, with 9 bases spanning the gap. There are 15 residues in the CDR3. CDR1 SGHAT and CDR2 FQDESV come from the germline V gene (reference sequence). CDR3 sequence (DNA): TGTGCCAGCAGCTTAGGGAGGGCTATGAACACTGAAGCTTTCTTT. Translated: CASSLGRAMNTEAFF.